Below are 32 T cell receptor beta chains sequenced from a single sample in a study of blood T cell repertoires in COVID-19. The table came from immunoSEQ multiplex PCR; TCRdb's copy has only in-frame clones and leaves some out. This sample has 65,000 to 95,000 clones; about 85% occur once, and the top ten carry roughly 18%. The specimen sequenced was peripheral blood. All receptors come from a man aged 80 or over with active or convalescent COVID-19.

This rearrangement joins TRBV7-2 to TRBJ2-1; 7 bases line up with TRBD2. The CDR3 has 15 residues. V dropped 2 bases and J dropped 4; count of bases not matched to a gene: 5. CDR1 is SGHTA and CDR2 is FQGNSA in the germline V gene. This CDR3 is CASSLTSAYYNEQFF. CDR3 DNA sequence: TGTGCCAGCAGCTTAACTAGCGCCTATTACAATGAGCAGTTCTTC. Filled out from reference TRBV7-2 and TRBJ2-1, the complete variable domain reads GAGVSQSPSNKVTEKGKDVELRCDPISGHTALYWYRQSLGQGLEFLIYFQGNSAPDKSGLPSDRFSAERTGGSVSTLTIQRTQQEDSAVYLCASSLTSAYYNEQFFGPGTRLTVL.

The DNA of the CDR3 is TGTGCCAGCAGCCCACAGGGCTCCACCTACGAGCAGTACGTC. This encodes CASSPQGSTYEQYV. This chain joins TRBV6-2 or TRBV6-3 and TRBJ2-7; tentative D call: TRBD1 (6 bases). The CDR3 is made up of 14 amino acids. V shed 6 bases and J shed 2 bases, with 14 bases lying between them. Germline CDR1 is MNHEY and CDR2 is SVGEGT.

This clone is a singleton in its sample. The chain joins TRBV20-1 to TRBJ1-4; no reliable D call. CDR3 length: 13 residues. With 3 bases removed from V and 7 bases from J, the gap between germline ends came to 12 bases. Germline V CDR1 and CDR2: DFQATT, SNEGSKA (reference sequence). The CDR3 protein is CSASEGVGEKLFF. Written as DNA, the CDR3 is TGCAGTGCTAGTGAGGGAGTAGGTGAAAAACTGTTTTTT.

This sequence joins TRBV5-1 and TRBJ1-2, with 8 bases that match TRBD1. The trim removed 2 bases at V and 7 bases at J, leaving 7 bases unmatched. Germline V gene data show CDR1 as SGHRS and CDR2 as YFSETQ. The CDR3 loop spans 14 amino acids. The CDR3 bases are TGCGCCAGCAGCTTCGGACAGGGTTTACTTGGCTACACCTTC. As protein: CASSFGQGLLGYTF.

CDR3 sequence reads: CASSSDRGTEAFF. CDR3 DNA: TGTGCCAGCAGCTCTGACAGGGGTACTGAAGCTTTCTTT. The chain links TRBV13 to TRBJ1-1; the match to TRBD1 covers 8 bases. The CDR3 sequence is 13 residues long. Germline-derived CDR1 and CDR2 are PRHDT and FYEKMQ (reference sequence). After removal of 4 bases from V and 5 bases from J, the junction contained 3 bases not matched to a gene.

This rearrangement joins TRBV11-3 to TRBJ2-1, with TRBD2 identical over 7 bases. The V and J ends lost 1 base and 8 bases, in that order; junction bases with no gene match: 8. CDR1 SGHNT and CDR2 YENEEA come from the germline V gene. There are 15 residues in the CDR3. The CDR3 reads CASSLGTRHWDEQFF. DNA of the CDR3: TGTGCCAGCAGCTTAGGGACTAGACACTGGGATGAGCAGTTCTTC.

The gene calls are TRBV2 and TRBJ2-5, with TRBD1 as a possible D gene (6 bases). CDR3 length: 14 residues. Between the trimmed V and J ends, which lost 10 bases and 0 bases, there was a span of 15 bases. Germline V CDR1 and CDR2: SNHLY, FYNNEI. The chain's CDR3 is CATRDRPNQETQYF. Written as DNA, the CDR3 is TGTGCCACCCGCGACAGGCCCAACCAAGAGACCCAGTACTTC.

A single count supports this clone. The CDR3 loop is CASSLFAQGEKLFF. The CDR3, as DNA: TGTGCCAGCAGTTTATTCGCACAGGGGGAAAAACTGTTTTTT. The chain has TRBV28 and TRBJ1-4, with 7 positions matching TRBD1. The CDR3 is made up of 14 amino acids. Germline CDR1 MDHEN, CDR2 SYDVKM. J was trimmed by 8 bases and V by 1 base; bases with no gene match: 4.

V gene TRBV2 combines with J gene TRBJ2-7; D not certain. This CDR3 is 14 amino acids long. Trimming pared 3 bases from V and 0 bases from J, leaving 9 bases between. Per the germline V gene, CDR1 is SNHLY and CDR2 is FYNNEI. The CDR3 reads CASSDRQVSYEQYV. The CDR3 DNA follows: TGTGCCAGCAGTGATAGGCAGGTCTCCTACGAGCAGTACGTC.

The rearrangement joins TRBV4-2 to TRBJ1-2; the D is unclear. Germline-derived CDR1 and CDR2 are LGHNA and YNFKEQ. This CDR3 has 13 amino acids. Trimming cost V 0 bases and J 6 bases, with 8 bases left between them. The CDR3 loop is CASSQDRTDGYTF. CDR3 sequence (DNA): TGTGCCAGCAGCCAAGATCGCACAGATGGCTACACCTTC.

This clone came up a few times. The chain combines TRBV6-1 with TRBJ2-5, with D maybe TRBD2 (6 bases). This CDR3 region has 14 residues. Per the germline V gene, CDR1 is MNHNS and CDR2 is SASEGT. The germline V and J ends were trimmed by 1 base and 3 bases, with 9 bases remaining between them. DNA of the CDR3: TGTGCCAGCAGTGAAGATGGCGGGAAAGAGACCCAGTACTTC. Translating it yields CASSEDGGKETQYF.

The chain has TRBV11-3 and TRBJ2-1, with a tentative D call TRBD1 (6 bases). V lost 5 bases and J 10 bases, leaving 18 bases between the germline ends. The length of the CDR3 is 14 residues. Germline assignment: CDR1 SGHNT and CDR2 YENEEA. The CDR3 is CASSISRLGTEQFF. In DNA, the CDR3 is TGTGCCAGCAGCATATCTCGACTGGGGACAGAGCAGTTCTTC.

The rearrangement links TRBV12-3 or TRBV12-4 to TRBJ1-2; a weak D match, TRBD1 (6 bases). Trimming shortened V by 3 bases and J by 8 bases, and 10 bases separated the two germline ends. There are 12 residues in the CDR3. The CDR3 here is CASSFDRQGYTF. DNA for the CDR3: TGTGCCAGCAGTTTTGACAGGCAAGGCTACACCTTC.

The V call is TRBV4-1, the J call TRBJ1-4, with 9 positions matching TRBD1. The CDR3 runs 16 residues. The V gene's germline CDR1 is MGHRA and CDR2 YSYEKL. J gave up 0 bases and V 4 bases, and 3 bases lay outside the gene matches. CDR3 amino acids: CASSRGTGPTNEKLFF. The CDR3 DNA is TGCGCCAGCAGCCGAGGGACAGGGCCAACTAATGAAAAACTGTTTTTT.

The chain links TRBV5-1 to TRBJ2-1; TRBD2 agrees at 7 bases. The CDR3 consists of 19 residues. Germline trimming cut 3 bases from V and 4 bases from J; bases unmatched to any gene: 19. Per germline, CDR1 SGHRS and CDR2 YFSETQ. The CDR3 spells CASSSLPSGAGGGYNEQFF. The CDR3 nucleotides are TGCGCCAGCAGCTCTCTACCTAGCGGAGCCGGTGGGGGTTACAATGAGCAGTTCTTC.

The gene calls are TRBV29-1 and TRBJ1-1; tentative D call: TRBD1 (6 bases). CDR3 length: 13 residues. Germline-derived CDR1 and CDR2 are SQVTM and ANQGSEA. Deletions cut 0 bases from V and 10 bases from J, with 15 bases between. Here the CDR3 reads CSVEDRGGWGAFF. CDR3 sequence (DNA): TGCAGCGTTGAAGACAGGGGAGGGTGGGGAGCTTTCTTT.

V usage is TRBV4-1 and J usage is TRBJ2-1, with 7 bases that match TRBD1. Germline V gene data show CDR1 as MGHRA and CDR2 as YSYEKL. The J segment lost 7 bases and the V segment lost 3 bases, leaving 9 bases of the junction unmatched. This CDR3 contains 15 residues. The CDR3 reads CASSHRQGNRNEQFF. CDR3 bases: TGCGCCAGCAGCCACCGACAGGGTAATAGGAATGAGCAGTTCTTC.

The gene calls are TRBV10-2 and TRBJ2-1; 9 positions agree with TRBD1. The V and J ends lost 7 bases and 5 bases, in that order; junction bases with no gene match: 9. The CDR3 is 15 residues long. Germline V gene data show CDR1 as WSHSY and CDR2 as SAAADI. For the CDR3, the DNA is TGCGCCAGCACCCCTCCAGGGACAGGGAACAATGAGCAGTTCTTC. Translating gives CASTPPGTGNNEQFF.

The chain combines TRBV28 with TRBJ1-3; tentatively, D is TRBD1 (6 bases). In germline, CDR1 is MDHEN, CDR2 SYDVKM. V gave up 6 bases and J gave up 2 bases, with 14 bases separating them. The CDR3 spans 15 residues. The CDR3 region has the DNA TGTGCCAGCAGCCTGACAGGCCCTCCTGGAAACACCATATATTTT. Translation gives CASSLTGPPGNTIYF.

The rearrangement links TRBV24-1 to TRBJ2-3; 7 bases agree with TRBD2. This CDR3 is built from 17 residues. V shed 12 bases, J shed 0 bases, and the junction held 17 bases outside the gene matches. From germline, CDR1 is KGHDR and CDR2 SFDVKD. In DNA, the CDR3 is TGTGCCTCCCCTCCGGCGGGAGATGGGTTTAGCACAGATACGCAGTATTTT. This encodes CASPPAGDGFSTDTQYF.

The rearrangement uses TRBV6-9 and TRBJ2-3; 10 positions agree with TRBD1. This CDR3 region has 16 residues. Germline loops: CDR1 MNHGY, CDR2 SVAAGI. The J segment lost 4 bases and the V segment lost 5 bases, leaving 9 bases of the junction unmatched. DNA for the CDR3: TGTGCCAGCAGTCATGCCGACGGACAGGGGGCAGATACGCAGTATTTT. This encodes CASSHADGQGADTQYF.

The chain links TRBV29-1 to TRBJ1-4, with 9 bases aligning to TRBD1. V lost 4 bases and J lost 9; bases outside the gene matches: 6. Germline CDR1 is SQVTM and CDR2 is ANQGSEA. The CDR3 is made up of 13 amino acids. The CDR3 nucleotides read TGCAGCGTTGGGGGACAGGGTGCGAAAAAACTGTTTTTT. The encoded protein is CSVGGQGAKKLFF.

This chain links TRBV30 with TRBJ1-2; D gene unclear. The length of the CDR3 is 10 residues. Germline values: CDR1 GTSNPN, CDR2 SVGIG (reference sequence). V was trimmed by 4 bases and J by 9 bases, leaving 9 bases between them. The CDR3 protein is CAWKILSYTF. The CDR3 DNA is TGTGCCTGGAAGATACTAAGCTACACCTTC.

The chain carries TRBV7-3 and TRBJ2-5, with D possibly matching TRBD2 (7 bases). Trimming took 5 bases from V and 5 from J, leaving 18 bases between them. The CDR3 loop spans 15 amino acids. CDR1 SGHTA and CDR2 FQGTGA come from the germline V gene. The CDR3 loop is CASSLGGGSPETQYF. Written as DNA, the CDR3 is TGTGCCAGCAGCCTGGGGGGCGGGAGCCCGGAGACCCAGTACTTC.

The J gene is TRBJ1-2, the V gene TRBV7-9; TRBD1 might be the D (6 bases). Germline assignment: CDR1 SEHNR and CDR2 FQNEAQ (reference sequence). The V end lost 5 bases, the J end lost 1 base, and 11 bases lay between the germline ends. CDR3 length equals 14 residues. The chain's CDR3 is CASSRDTLNYGYTF. In DNA, the CDR3 is TGTGCCAGCAGCCGGGACACCCTTAACTATGGCTACACCTTC.

The genes are TRBV4-1 and TRBJ1-1; 9 positions agree with TRBD1. The germline V gene encodes CDR1 MGHRA and CDR2 YSYEKL. Losses at the gene ends were 1 base for V and 4 bases for J; bases not matched to a gene: 4. The CDR3 totals 15 residues. This CDR3 is CASSQGYRGPTEAFF. DNA of the CDR3: TGCGCCAGCAGCCAAGGATACAGGGGGCCCACTGAAGCTTTCTTT.

This chain uses TRBV2 with TRBJ2-1, with D perhaps TRBD1 (5 bases). V was pared by 9 bases and J by 2 bases, with 20 bases between. The CDR3 is 16 residues long. Germline V gene data show CDR1 as SNHLY and CDR2 as FYNNEI. The CDR3 here is CARNGLGVQAYNEQFF. CDR3 DNA sequence: TGTGCCAGAAACGGTTTAGGCGTACAGGCCTACAATGAGCAGTTCTTC. Looking up the rest from reference TRBV2 and TRBJ2-1 gives the full variable domain: EPEVTQTPSHQVTQMGQEVILRCVPISNHLYFYWYRQILGQKVEFLVSFYNNEISEKSEIFDDQFSVERPDGSNFTLKIRSTKLEDSAMYFCARNGLGVQAYNEQFFGPGTRLTVL.

The chain joins TRBV15 to TRBJ1-4; 7 positions agree with TRBD1. This CDR3 spans 17 amino acids. The V gene's germline CDR1 is LNHNV and CDR2 YYDKDF (reference sequence). After removal of 0 bases from V and 5 bases from J, the junction contained 9 bases not matched to a gene. DNA for the CDR3: TGTGCCACCAGCAGAGATTACAGGGGACGGATGAATGAAAAACTGTTTTTT. Encoded protein: CATSRDYRGRMNEKLFF.

V usage is TRBV12-3 or TRBV12-4 and J usage is TRBJ1-6, with 7 bases fitting TRBD1. V shed 6 bases, J shed 7 bases, and the junction held 3 bases outside the gene matches. The CDR3 has 13 residues. The CDR3: CASRGQQNSPLHF. The CDR3 DNA is TGTGCCAGCAGGGGACAGCAAAATTCACCCCTCCACTTT.

The V and J genes are TRBV28 and TRBJ1-5; D might be TRBD1 (6 bases). The ends were cut back, 3 bases at V and 9 bases at J, with 15 bases in the middle. The CDR3 is 14 residues long. CDR1 is MDHEN and CDR2 is SYDVKM in the germline V gene. This CDR3 is CASSLPTGTMPQHF. The CDR3 DNA reads as TGTGCCAGCAGTTTGCCGACAGGAACCATGCCCCAGCATTTT.

The chain is built from TRBV11-2 and TRBJ2-7; D might be TRBD2 (5 bases). From germline, CDR1 is SGHAT and CDR2 FQNNGV. The CDR3 is 13 amino acids. V lost 1 base to trimming and J lost 6 bases, with 10 bases between them. CDR3 loop: CASSLVMGSEQYV. As DNA, the CDR3 is TGTGCCAGCAGCTTAGTTATGGGGAGCGAGCAGTACGTC.

This sequence joins TRBV18 and TRBJ1-1, with D perhaps matching TRBD1 (6 bases). The germline V gene encodes CDR1 KGHSH and CDR2 LQKENI. V was shortened by 4 bases and J by 0 bases, with 12 bases between the two germline ends. CDR3 length: 15 residues. CDR3 DNA: TGTGCCAGCTCACAAATCACAGGGTTGAACACTGAAGCTTTCTTT. This codes for CASSQITGLNTEAFF.